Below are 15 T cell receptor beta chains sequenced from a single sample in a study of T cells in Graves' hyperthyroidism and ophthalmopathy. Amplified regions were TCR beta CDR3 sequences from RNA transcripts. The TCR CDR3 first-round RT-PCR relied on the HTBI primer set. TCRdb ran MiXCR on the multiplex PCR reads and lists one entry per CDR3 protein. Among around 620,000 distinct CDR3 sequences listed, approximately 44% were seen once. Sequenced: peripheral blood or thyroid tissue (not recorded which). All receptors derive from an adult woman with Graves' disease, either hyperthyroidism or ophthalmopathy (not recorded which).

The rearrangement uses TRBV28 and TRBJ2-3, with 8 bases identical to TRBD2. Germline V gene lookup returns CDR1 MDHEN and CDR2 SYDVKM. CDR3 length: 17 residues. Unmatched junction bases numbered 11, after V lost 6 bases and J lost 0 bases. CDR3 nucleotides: TGTGCCAGCAGCGACCCGGGACTAGAAGGGAGCACAGATACGCAGTATTTT. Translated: CASSDPGLEGSTDTQYF.

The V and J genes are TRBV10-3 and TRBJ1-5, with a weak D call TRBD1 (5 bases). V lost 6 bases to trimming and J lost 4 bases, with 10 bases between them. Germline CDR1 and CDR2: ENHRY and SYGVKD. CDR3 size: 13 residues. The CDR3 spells CAIRTDLNQPQHF. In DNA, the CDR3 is TGTGCCATCAGGACAGACCTTAATCAGCCCCAGCATTTT.

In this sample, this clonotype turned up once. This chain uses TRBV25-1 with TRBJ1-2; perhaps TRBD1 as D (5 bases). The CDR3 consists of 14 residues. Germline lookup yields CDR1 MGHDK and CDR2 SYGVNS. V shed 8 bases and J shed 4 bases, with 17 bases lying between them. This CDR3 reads CASLTATRSYGYTF. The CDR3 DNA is TGTGCCAGCTTGACAGCAACGCGCTCCTATGGCTACACCTTC.

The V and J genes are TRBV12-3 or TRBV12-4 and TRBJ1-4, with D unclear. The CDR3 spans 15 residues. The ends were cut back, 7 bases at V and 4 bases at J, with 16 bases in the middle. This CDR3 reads CASTPEGLDNEKLFF. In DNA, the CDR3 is TGTGCCAGCACCCCCGAGGGCCTGGATAATGAAAAACTGTTTTTT.

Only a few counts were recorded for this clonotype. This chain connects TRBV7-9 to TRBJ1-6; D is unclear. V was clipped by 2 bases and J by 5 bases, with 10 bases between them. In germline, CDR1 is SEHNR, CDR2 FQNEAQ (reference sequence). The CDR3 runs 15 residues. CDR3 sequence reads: CASSLRGSDNSPLHF. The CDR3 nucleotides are TGTGCCAGCAGCTTACGGGGATCCGATAATTCACCCCTCCACTTT.

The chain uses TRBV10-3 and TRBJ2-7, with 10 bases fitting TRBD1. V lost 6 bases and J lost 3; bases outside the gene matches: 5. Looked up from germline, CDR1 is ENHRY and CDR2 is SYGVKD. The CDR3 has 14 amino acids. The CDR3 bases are TGTGCCATCAGCCCGGGACAGGGGAACTACGAGCAGTACTTC. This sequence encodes CAISPGQGNYEQYF.

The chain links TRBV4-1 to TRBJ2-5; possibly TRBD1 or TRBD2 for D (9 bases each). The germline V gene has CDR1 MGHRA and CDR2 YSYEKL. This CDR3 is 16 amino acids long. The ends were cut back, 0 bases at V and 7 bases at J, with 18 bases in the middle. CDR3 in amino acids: CASSQELAGQGGTQYF. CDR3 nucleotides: TGCGCCAGCAGCCAAGAGCTAGCGGGACAGGGAGGGACCCAGTACTTC.

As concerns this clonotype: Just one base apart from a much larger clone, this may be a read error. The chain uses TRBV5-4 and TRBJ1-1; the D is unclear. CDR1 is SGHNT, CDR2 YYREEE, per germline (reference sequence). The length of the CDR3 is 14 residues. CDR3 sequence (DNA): TGTGCCGGCAGCTTGGGGAGGGAAACCACTGAAGCTTTCTTT. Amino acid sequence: CAGSLGRETTEAFF.

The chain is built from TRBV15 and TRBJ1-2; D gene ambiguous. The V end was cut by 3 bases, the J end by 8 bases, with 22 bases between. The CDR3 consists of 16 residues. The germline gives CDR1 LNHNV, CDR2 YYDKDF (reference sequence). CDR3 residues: CATSSSKYGPSGGYTF. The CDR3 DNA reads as TGTGCCACCAGCAGCAGTAAATACGGACCCAGTGGGGGCTACACCTTC.

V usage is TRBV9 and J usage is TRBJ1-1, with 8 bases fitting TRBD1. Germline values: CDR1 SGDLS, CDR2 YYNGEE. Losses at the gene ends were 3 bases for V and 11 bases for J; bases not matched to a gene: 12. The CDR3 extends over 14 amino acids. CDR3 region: CASSAPGGTGSAFF. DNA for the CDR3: TGTGCCAGCAGCGCCCCGGGCGGGACAGGCTCCGCTTTCTTT.

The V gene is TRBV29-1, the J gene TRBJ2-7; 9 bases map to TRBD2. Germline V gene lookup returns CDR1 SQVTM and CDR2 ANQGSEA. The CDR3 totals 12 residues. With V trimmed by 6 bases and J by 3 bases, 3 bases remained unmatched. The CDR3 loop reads CSVDSGGYEQYF. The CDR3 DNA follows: TGCAGCGTGGATAGCGGGGGCTACGAGCAGTACTTC.

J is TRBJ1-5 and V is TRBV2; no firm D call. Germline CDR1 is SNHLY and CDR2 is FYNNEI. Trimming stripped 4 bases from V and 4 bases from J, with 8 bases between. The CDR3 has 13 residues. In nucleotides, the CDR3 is TGTGCCAGCAGTGGGATGGCAAATCAGCCCCAGCATTTT. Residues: CASSGMANQPQHF.

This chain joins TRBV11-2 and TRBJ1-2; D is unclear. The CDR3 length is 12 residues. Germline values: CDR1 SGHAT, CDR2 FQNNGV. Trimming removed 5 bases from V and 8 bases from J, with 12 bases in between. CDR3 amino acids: CASSPTSWGYTF. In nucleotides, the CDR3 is TGTGCCAGCAGCCCGACGAGTTGGGGCTACACCTTC.

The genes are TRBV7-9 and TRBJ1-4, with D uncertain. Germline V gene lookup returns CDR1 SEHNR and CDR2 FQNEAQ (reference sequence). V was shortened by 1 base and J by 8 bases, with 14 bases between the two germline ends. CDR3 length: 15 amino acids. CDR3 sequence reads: CASSLGDDEWEKLFF. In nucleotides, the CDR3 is TGTGCCAGCAGCTTAGGAGACGACGAATGGGAAAAACTGTTTTTT.

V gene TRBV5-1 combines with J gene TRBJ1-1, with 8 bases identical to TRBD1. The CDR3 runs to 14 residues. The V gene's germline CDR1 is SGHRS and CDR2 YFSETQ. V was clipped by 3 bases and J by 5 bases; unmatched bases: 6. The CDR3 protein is CASSSTGARTEAFF. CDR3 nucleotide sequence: TGCGCCAGCAGCTCGACAGGGGCTAGGACTGAAGCTTTCTTT.